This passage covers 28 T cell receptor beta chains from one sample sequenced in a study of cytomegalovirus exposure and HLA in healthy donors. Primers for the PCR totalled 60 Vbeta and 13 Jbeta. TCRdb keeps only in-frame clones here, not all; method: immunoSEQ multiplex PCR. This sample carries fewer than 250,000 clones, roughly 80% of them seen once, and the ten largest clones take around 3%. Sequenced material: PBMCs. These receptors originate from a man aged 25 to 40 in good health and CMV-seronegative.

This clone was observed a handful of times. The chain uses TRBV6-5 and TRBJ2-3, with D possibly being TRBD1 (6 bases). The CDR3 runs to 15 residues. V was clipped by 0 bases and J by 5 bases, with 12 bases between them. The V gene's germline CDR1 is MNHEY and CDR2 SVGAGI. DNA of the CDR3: TGTGCCAGCAGTTACTCTCCACAGGGCAGAGATACGCAGTATTTT. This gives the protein CASSYSPQGRDTQYF.

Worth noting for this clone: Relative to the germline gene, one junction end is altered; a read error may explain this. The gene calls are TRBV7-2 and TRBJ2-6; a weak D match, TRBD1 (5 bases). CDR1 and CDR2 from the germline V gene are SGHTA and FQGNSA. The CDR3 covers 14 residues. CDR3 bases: TGTGCCAGCAGCATTGCCTCTGGGGCCAGCGTCCTGACTTTC. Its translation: CASSIASGASVLTF.

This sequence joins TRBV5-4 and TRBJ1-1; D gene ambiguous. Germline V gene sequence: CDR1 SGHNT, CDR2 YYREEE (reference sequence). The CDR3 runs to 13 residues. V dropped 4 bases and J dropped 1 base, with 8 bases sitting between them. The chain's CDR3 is CASSDTGNTEAFF. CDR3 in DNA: TGTGCCAGCAGCGATACGGGGAACACTGAAGCTTTCTTT. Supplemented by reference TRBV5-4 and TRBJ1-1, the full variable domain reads ETGVTQSPTHLIKTRGQQVTLRCSSQSGHNTVSWYQQALGQGPQFIFQYYREEENGRGNFPPRFSGLQFPNYSSELNVNALELDDSALYLCASSDTGNTEAFFGQGTRLTVV.

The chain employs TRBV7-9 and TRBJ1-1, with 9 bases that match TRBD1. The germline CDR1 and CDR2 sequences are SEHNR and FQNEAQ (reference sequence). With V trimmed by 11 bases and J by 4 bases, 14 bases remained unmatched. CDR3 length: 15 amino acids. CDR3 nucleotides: TGTGCCTGGGAAGGGACAGGGACGGGGAGCACTGAAGCTTTCTTT. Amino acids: CAWEGTGTGSTEAFF. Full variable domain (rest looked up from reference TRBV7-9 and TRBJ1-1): DTGVSQNPRHKITKRGQNVTFRCDPISEHNRLYWYRQTLGQGPEFLTYFQNEAQLEKSRLLSDRFSAERPKGSFSTLEIQRTEQGDSAMYLCAWEGTGTGSTEAFFGQGTRLTVV.

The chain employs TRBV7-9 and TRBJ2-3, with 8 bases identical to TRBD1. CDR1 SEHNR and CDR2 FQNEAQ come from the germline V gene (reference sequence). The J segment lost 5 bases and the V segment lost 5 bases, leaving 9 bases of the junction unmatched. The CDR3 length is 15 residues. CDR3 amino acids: CASSQTGVEGDTQYF. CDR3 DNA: TGTGCCAGCAGCCAGACAGGGGTTGAAGGAGATACGCAGTATTTT.

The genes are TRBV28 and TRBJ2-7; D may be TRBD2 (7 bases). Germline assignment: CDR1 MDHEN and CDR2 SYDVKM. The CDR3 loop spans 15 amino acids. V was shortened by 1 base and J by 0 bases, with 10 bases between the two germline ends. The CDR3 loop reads CASSLSGGNSYEQYF. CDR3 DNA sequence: TGTGCCAGCAGTTTATCGGGGGGCAACTCCTACGAGCAGTACTTC.

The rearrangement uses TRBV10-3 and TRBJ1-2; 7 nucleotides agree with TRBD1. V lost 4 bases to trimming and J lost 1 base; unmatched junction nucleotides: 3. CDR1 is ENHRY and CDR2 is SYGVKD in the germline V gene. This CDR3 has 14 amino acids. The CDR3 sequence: CAISAGQINYGYTF. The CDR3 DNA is TGTGCCATCAGTGCGGGACAGATTAACTATGGCTACACCTTC.

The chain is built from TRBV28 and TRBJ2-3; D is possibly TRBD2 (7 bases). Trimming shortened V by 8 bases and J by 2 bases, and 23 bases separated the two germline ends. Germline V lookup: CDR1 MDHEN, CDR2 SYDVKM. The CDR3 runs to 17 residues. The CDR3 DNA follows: TGTGCCAGCCTTAAGGGGAAGGGGGGACTACCCACAGATACGCAGTATTTT. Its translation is CASLKGKGGLPTDTQYF.

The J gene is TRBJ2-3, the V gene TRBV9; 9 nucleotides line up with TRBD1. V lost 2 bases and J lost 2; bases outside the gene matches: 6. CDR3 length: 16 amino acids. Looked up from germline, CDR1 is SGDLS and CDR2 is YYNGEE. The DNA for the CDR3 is TGTGCCAGCAGCGTCGGACAGGGGAACCCCACAGATACGCAGTATTTT. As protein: CASSVGQGNPTDTQYF.

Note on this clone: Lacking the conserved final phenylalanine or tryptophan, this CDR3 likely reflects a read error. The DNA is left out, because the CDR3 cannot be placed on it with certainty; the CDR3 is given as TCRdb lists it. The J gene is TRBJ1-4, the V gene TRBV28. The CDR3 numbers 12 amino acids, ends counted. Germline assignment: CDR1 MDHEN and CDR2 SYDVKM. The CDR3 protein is CASKGLISSYFM.

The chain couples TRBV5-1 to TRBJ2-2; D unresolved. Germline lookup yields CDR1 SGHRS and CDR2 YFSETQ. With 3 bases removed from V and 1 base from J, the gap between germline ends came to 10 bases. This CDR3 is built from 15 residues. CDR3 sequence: CASSSLRQNTGELFF. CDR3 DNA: TGCGCCAGCAGCTCTCTCCGACAGAACACCGGGGAGCTGTTTTTT. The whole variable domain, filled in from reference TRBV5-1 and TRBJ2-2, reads KAGVTQTPRYLIKTRGQQVTLSCSPISGHRSVSWYQQTPGQGLQFLFEYFSETQRNKGNFPGRFSGRQFSNSRSEMNVSTLELGDSALYLCASSSLRQNTGELFFGEGSRLTVL.

Here the CDR3 reads CASSLAIAGKETQYF. In DNA, the CDR3 is TGCGCCAGCAGCTTGGCAATTGCGGGGAAAGAGACCCAGTACTTC. V gene TRBV5-1 combines with J gene TRBJ2-5, with D perhaps TRBD2 (6 bases). Trimming pared 0 bases from V and 3 bases from J, leaving 12 bases between. Germline lookup yields CDR1 SGHRS and CDR2 YFSETQ. The CDR3 is made up of 15 amino acids.

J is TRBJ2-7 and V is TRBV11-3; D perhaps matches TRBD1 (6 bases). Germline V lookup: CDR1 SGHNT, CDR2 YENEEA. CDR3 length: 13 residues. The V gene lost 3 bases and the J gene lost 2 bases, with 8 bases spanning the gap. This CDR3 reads CASSFGQTYEQYF. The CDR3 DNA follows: TGTGCCAGCAGCTTTGGACAGACCTACGAGCAGTACTTC. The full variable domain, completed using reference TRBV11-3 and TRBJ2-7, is EAGVVQSPRYKIIEKKQPVAFWCNPISGHNTLYWYLQNLGQGPELLIRYENEEAVDDSQLPKDRFSAERLKGVDSTLKIQPAELGDSAVYLCASSFGQTYEQYFGPGTRLTVT.

CDR3 bases: TGTGCCAGCAGTTACCTCACAGGGGATAGCGAGCAGTACTTC. Translating gives CASSYLTGDSEQYF. The V and J genes are TRBV6-5 and TRBJ2-5; 7 bases are a match to TRBD1. The DNA matches TRBJ2-7 better at its end, which makes the J call doubtful. Looked up from germline, CDR1 is MNHEY and CDR2 is SVGAGI. CDR3 size: 14 residues.

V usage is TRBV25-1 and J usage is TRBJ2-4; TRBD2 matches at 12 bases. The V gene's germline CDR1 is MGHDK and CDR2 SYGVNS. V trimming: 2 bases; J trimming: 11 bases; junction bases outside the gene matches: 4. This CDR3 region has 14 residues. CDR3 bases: TGTGCCAGCAGTGAAACGGGACTAGCGGGCCTTCAGTACTTC. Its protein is CASSETGLAGLQYF.

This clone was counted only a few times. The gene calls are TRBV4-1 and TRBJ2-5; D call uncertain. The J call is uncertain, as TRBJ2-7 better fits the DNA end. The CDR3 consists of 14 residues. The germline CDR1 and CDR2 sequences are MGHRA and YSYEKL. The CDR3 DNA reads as TGCGCCAGCAGCCAAGACGGGTTTCGTGACGAGCAGTACTTC. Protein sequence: CASSQDGFRDEQYF.

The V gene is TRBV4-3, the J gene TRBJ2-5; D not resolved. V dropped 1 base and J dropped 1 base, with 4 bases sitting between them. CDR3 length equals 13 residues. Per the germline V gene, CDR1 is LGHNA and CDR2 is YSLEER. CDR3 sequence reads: CASSQAVQETQYF. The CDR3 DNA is TGCGCCAGCAGCCAAGCGGTCCAAGAGACCCAGTACTTC.

CDR3: CASRTSGGRGETQYF. CDR3 sequence (DNA): TGTGCCAGTCGGACTAGCGGGGGGCGGGGTGAGACCCAGTACTTC. The chain joins TRBV28 to TRBJ2-5, with 14 bases identical to TRBD2. Losses at the gene ends were 9 bases for V and 5 bases for J; bases not matched to a gene: 8. The germline CDR1 and CDR2 sequences are MDHEN and SYDVKM. The CDR3 covers 15 residues.

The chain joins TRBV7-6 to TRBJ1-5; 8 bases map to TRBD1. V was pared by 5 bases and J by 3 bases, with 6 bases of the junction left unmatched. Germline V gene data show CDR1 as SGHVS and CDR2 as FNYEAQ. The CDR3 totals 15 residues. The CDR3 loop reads CASSPGQGVNQPQHF. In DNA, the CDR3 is TGTGCCAGCAGCCCCGGACAGGGTGTCAATCAGCCCCAGCATTTT.

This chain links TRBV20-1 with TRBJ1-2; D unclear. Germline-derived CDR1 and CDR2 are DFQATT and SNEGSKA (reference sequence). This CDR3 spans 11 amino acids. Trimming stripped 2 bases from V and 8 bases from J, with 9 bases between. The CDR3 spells CSARLMEGYTF. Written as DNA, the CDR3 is TGCAGTGCTAGATTAATGGAGGGCTACACCTTC.

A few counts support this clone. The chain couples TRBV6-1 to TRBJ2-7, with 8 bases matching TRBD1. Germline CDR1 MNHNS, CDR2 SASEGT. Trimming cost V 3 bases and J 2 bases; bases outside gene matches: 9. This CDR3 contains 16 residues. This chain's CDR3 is CASSEGSWTGPYEQYF. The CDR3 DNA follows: TGTGCCAGCAGTGAGGGTAGCTGGACAGGGCCCTACGAGCAGTACTTC.

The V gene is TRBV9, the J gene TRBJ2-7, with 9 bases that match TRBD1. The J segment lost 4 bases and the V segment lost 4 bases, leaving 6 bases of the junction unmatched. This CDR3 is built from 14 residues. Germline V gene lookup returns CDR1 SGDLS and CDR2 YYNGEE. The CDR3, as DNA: TGTGCCAGCAGCCCACAGGGACAGGGTTACGAGCAGTACTTC. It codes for CASSPQGQGYEQYF.

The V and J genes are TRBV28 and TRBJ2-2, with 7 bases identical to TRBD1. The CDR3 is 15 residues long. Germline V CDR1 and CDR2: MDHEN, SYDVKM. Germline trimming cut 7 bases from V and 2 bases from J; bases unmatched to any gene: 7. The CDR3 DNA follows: TGTGCCAGCACTCGACAGGGAAGAAACACCGGGGAGCTGTTTTTT. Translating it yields CASTRQGRNTGELFF.

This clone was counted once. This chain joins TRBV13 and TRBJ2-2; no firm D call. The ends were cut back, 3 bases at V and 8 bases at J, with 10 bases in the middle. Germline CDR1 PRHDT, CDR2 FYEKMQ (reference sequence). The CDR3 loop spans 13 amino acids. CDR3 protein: CASSLFLLGELFF. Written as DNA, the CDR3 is TGTGCCAGCAGCTTGTTCCTATTGGGGGAGCTGTTTTTT.

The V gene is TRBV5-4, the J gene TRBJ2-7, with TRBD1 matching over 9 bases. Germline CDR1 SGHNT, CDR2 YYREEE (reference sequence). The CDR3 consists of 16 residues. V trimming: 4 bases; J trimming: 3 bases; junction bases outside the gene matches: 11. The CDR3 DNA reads TGTGCCAGCAGCCACGGACAGGGGAGAATAGACTACGAGCAGTACTTC. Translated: CASSHGQGRIDYEQYF. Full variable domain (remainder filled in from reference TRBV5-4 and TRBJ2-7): ETGVTQSPTHLIKTRGQQVTLRCSSQSGHNTVSWYQQALGQGPQFIFQYYREEENGRGNFPPRFSGLQFPNYSSELNVNALELDDSALYLCASSHGQGRIDYEQYFGPGTRLTVT.

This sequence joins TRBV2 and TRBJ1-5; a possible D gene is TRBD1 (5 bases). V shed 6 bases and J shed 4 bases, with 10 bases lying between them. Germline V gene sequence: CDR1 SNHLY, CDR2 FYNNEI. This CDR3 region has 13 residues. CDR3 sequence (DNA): TGTGCCAGCAGGGGGGGAAGGAATCAGCCCCAGCATTTT. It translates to CASRGGRNQPQHF.

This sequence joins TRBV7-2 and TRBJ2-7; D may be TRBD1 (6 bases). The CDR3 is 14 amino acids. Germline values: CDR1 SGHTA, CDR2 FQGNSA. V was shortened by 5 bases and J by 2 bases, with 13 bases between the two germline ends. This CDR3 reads CASSPKQGTYEQYF. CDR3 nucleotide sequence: TGTGCCAGCAGCCCCAAACAGGGAACCTACGAGCAGTACTTC.

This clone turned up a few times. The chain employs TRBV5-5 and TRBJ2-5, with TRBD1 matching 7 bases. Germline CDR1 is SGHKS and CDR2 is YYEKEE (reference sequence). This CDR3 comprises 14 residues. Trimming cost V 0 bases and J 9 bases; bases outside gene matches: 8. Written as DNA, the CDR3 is TGTGCCAGCAGCTTGGCCAAGGGGGCGAGGGCCCAGTACTTC. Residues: CASSLAKGARAQYF.